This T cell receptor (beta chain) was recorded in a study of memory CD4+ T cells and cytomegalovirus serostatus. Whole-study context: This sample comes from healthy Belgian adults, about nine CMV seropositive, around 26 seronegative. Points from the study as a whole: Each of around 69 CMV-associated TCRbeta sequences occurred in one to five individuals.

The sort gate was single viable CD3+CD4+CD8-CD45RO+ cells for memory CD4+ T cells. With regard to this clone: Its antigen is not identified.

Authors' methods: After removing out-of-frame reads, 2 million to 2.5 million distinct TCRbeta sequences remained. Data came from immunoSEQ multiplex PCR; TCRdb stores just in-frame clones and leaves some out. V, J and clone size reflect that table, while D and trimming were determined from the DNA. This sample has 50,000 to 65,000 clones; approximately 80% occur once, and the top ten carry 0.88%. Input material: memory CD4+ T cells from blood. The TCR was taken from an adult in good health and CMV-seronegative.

As DNA, the CDR3 is TGTGCCAGCAGGCCTAGAATAGGGACAACTAATGAAAAACTGTTTTTT. Encoded protein: CASRPRIGTTNEKLFF. V usage is TRBV6-6 and J usage is TRBJ1-4; D is uncertain. Germline loops: CDR1 MNHNY, CDR2 SVGAGI (reference sequence). The CDR3 runs to 16 residues. The V end lost 6 bases, the J end lost 0 bases, and 14 bases lay between the germline ends.